This TCR beta chain derives from a study of CD8 T cells in ankylosing spondylitis. TCRdb used MiXCR to reprocess the 5' RACE reads, holding one entry per CDR3 protein. The sample holds hundreds of thousands of distinct CDR3 sequences, under 25% seen once. The CDR3 extends over 14 amino acids. From germline, CDR1 is SGHRS and CDR2 YFSETQ. V was pared by 4 bases and J by 4 bases, with 12 bases between. Input material: blood, either unsorted or a sorted T cell fraction (not recorded which). This TCR derives from a female donor with ankylosing spondylitis or in good health (not recorded which). V and J are TRBV5-1 and TRBJ1-5; D not certain. The CDR3 DNA is TGCGCCAGCAGCCCCTCGGGTTGGAATCAGCCCCAGCATTTT. This translates into CASSPSGWNQPQHF.